The following is a T cell receptor beta chain sequence with its context. During active infection, Seattle patients enrolled and were then monitored through disease. This CDR3 has 15 amino acids. The V gene's germline CDR1 is SGHTA and CDR2 FQGNSA. Trimming took off 5 bases at V and 0 bases at J, with 11 bases between the two ends. The sample belongs to a study of blood T cell repertoires in COVID-19. In the study overall: Samples came from the United States, Italy and Spain, spanning acute and convalescent COVID-19.

Original handling: Researchers report that nucleated cell counts were estimated from reference gene primer amplification. Assay used: immunoSEQ multiplex PCR; TCRdb lists only in-frame clones, some missing. V and J calls and clone size are copied from that table; D and trimming were computed from the DNA. Counted here are some 60,000 clones, 80% to 85% occurring once; the ten biggest clones make up 15% to 25%. The receptor comes from a man aged 25 to 40 with COVID-19, enrolled during active disease. The V gene is TRBV7-2, the J gene TRBJ1-3; D call uncertain. The sample taken for sequencing was peripheral blood. CDR3 nucleotides: TGTGCCAGCAGCCCCGGGATGAACTCTGGAAACACCATATATTTT. This sequence encodes CASSPGMNSGNTIYF.